One T cell receptor (beta chain) is described in this entry. Its specific antigen is unknown. Base qualities are not recorded, but no much larger clone differs from it by a single base. The germline V gene (reference sequence) sets CDR1 to SEHNR and CDR2 to FQNEAQ. Germline trimming amounts to 1 base on V and 4 bases on J, with 9 as the count of junction bases outside the gene matches. The CDR3 runs 16 residues from the cysteine to the phenylalanine. The DNA shown is the 48-base CDR3, in frame from base 1. The time point label corresponds to: baseline before first vaccination. Vaccinee samples were obtained from the UK trials COV001 and COV002, which included a single-blind randomized controlled phase 2/3 trial of AZD1222 (ChAdOx1 nCoV-19) in healthy adults. For TCRbeta chain sequencing, PBMC samples from trial participants were taken at day 0 and at day 28 after the second dose. This sample was included in a study of T cell responses to AZD1222 COVID-19 vaccine (dated by TCRdb to the early 2020s). As for the study more broadly: Because spike-specific TCR depth and breadth did not differ between the two schedules, AZD1222 recipients who got a second dose at roughly 4 weeks were pooled with those who got a second dose at roughly 12 weeks. A total of about 230 trial participants underwent TCR sequencing, of whom approximately 210 received two doses of AZD1222 and some 25 received two doses of the MenACWY control vaccine. Trial participants were enrolled into age subgroups of 18-55, 56-69 and 70-plus years, which contained 148, 28 and 57 TCR-sequenced participants, respectively.

The CDR3 regions of human TCRbeta chains were analyzed by immunosequencing. As for the authors' bioinformatics: TCRs in the repertoires were compared against a reference library of SARS-CoV-2-specific TCRs that had been generated with the MIRA antigen-specificity platform. Breadth was defined as the fraction of unique TCRs that were SARS-CoV-2-associated. Depth was defined as the fraction of total T cells that were SARS-CoV-2-associated. Using the MIRA data, every spike-specific TCR was mapped to the spike region that the TCR reacted to and assigned to either a CD4 or a CD8 class. Log10-transformed breadth and depth values were compared by one-way ANOVA with Sidak's multiple comparisons tests. Sourced from immuneACCESS, this table was stored by TCRdb with only in-frame sequences that have V and J called. A share of the clones is absent; for the studies checked, an unresolved V gene accounts for under half, and the remainder has no known explanation. D and trimming were read from the DNA, whereas the V and J calls and clone size are those reported in that table. The sample data list approximately 110,000 clones, and roughly 87% of these were observed just once. The top ten constitute 9.8% of the sample.

Overall results and qualifications from the work: Conclusions about previously exposed vaccinees are limited because only five to seven AZD1222 recipients were SARS-CoV-2 seropositive at baseline. The vaccine-associated CD4 TCRs covered the entire spike protein, and the dominant responses fell in regions 160-218 and 743-854. The 56-69-year group was small, and its depth increase did not reach significance, likely because of low power. Participants were mostly white British and included more females than males, and it was suggested by the authors that clonal diversity may have been underestimated. Reportedly, close to half of the unique spike-specific TCRs recognized epitopes lying outside the regions that are mutated in the B.1.351 and B.1.1.7 variants. Because no day 14 peak-response samples were available, the repertoires could be characterized only after the peak T cell response. After two AZD1222 doses, both the breadth and the depth of spike-specific TCRs were significantly higher than at day 0 and than in MenACWY recipients.

This clonotype originated in an adult in good health. Here the chain combines TRBV7-9 and TRBJ1-2; the junction holds 7 bases that match TRBD1. This sample comprised peripheral blood, obtained on day 0 of AZD1222 vaccination. CDR3 sequence: CASSLGGQPDPYGYTF. The DNA is as follows: TGTGCCAGCAGCTTAGGGGGACAGCCAGACCCCTATGGCTACACCTTC.